The sequence of this T cell receptor beta chain was determined in a study of cytotoxic CD8 clonotypes in ibrutinib-treated CLL. The CDR3 totals 13 residues. Germline CDR1 is MNHNS and CDR2 is SASEGT. V was pared by 6 bases and J by 5 bases, with 13 bases between. In its sample, this clone was seen once. Its specificity is not known. Assay used: immunoSEQ multiplex PCR; TCRdb lists only in-frame clones, some missing. Of approximately 22,000 clones in the sample, approximately 74% were seen once. Study-wide findings and caveats: Public clonotypes proved infrequent, and on treatment they shrank or remained steady.

The material sequenced was PBMCs, taken before ibrutinib treatment. The chain employs TRBV6-1 and TRBJ2-5; weak D call: TRBD1 (5 bases). This clonotype was obtained from a human donor with chronic lymphocytic leukemia. CDR3 nucleotide sequence: TGTGCCAGCAGAGTACAGGTGCGGGAGACCCAGTACTTC. Its protein is CASRVQVRETQYF.